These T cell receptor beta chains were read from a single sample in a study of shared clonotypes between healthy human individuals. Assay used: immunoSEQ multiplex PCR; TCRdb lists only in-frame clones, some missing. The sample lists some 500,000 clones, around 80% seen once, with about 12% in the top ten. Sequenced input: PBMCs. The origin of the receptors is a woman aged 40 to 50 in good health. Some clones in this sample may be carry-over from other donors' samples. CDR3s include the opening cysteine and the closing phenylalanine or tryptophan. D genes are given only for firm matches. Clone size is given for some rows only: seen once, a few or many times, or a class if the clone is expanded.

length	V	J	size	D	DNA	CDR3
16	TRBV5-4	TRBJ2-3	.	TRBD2	TGTGCCAGCAGCGCAAGACTAGCGGGAGTTTCAGATACGCAGTATTTT	CASSARLAGVSDTQYF
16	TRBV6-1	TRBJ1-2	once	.	TGTGCCAGCAGTGCGACCTGGACATCCGCTAACTATGGCTACACCTTC	CASSATWTSANYGYTF
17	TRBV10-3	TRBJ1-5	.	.	TGTGCCATCAGTGAGTCGTTATGGGAGTATAGCAATCAGCCCCAGCATTTT	CAISESLWEYSNQPQHF
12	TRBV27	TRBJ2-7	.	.	TGTGCCAGCAGCCGAGGGGTGGGGGAGCAGTACTTC	CASSRGVGEQYF
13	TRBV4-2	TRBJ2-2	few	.	TGTGCCAGCAGCCAACCCCCGGGCGGGGAGCTGTTTTTT	CASSQPPGGELFF
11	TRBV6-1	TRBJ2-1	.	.	TGTGCCAGCAATCCCTACAATGAGCAGTTCTTC	CASNPYNEQFF
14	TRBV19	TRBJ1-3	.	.	TGTGCCAGTAGTACGGGACTCTCTGGAAACACCATATATTTT	CASSTGLSGNTIYF
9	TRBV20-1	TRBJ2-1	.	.	TGCAGTGCTAGCTATGAGCAGTTCTTC	CSASYEQFF
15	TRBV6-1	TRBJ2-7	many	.	TGTGCCAGCAGTGAAAGAGCGACAAGCTCCTACGAGCAGTACTTC	CASSERATSSYEQYF
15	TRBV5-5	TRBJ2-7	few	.	TGTGCCAGCAGCTTGGCTCCGGGGGCGCGTTCCGAGCAGTACTTC	CASSLAPGARSEQYF
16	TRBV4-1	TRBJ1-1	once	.	TGCGCCAGCAGCCACGCCGCGGGGAAAGGGCCCACTGAAGCTTTCTTT	CASSHAAGKGPTEAFF
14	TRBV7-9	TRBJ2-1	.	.	TGTGCCAGCAGCTTCTCCAGGGTAGTGGGTGGGCAGTTCTTC	CASSFSRVVGGQFF
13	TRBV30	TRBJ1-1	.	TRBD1	TGTGCCTGGAGTGCCCAAGGGACAGGCCATCGGTTCTTT	CAWSAQGTGHRFF
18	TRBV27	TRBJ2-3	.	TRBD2	TGTGCCAGCAGTTCGGGACTAGCGGGAGGCATTACCACAGATACGCAGTATTTT	CASSSGLAGGITTDTQYF
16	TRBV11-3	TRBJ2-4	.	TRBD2	TGTGCCAGCAGCCCAGGACTAGCGGATGCCAAAAACATTCAGTACTTC	CASSPGLADAKNIQYF
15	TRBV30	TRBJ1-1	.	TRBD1	TGTGCCTGGAGACCCCGGACAGGGGGGGACACTGAAGCTTTCTTT	CAWRPRTGGDTEAFF
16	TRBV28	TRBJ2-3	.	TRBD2	TGTGCCAGCAGCACCGGGACTAGCGGACACTCAGATACGCAGTATTTT	CASSTGTSGHSDTQYF
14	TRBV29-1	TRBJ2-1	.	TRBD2	TGCAGCGTTGAACTAGCGGAGCGAAGGGATGAGCAGTTCTTC	CSVELAERRDEQFF
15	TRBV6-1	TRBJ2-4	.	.	TGTGCCAGCAGTGAACGTGGTCTAGCCAAAAACATTCAGTACTTC	CASSERGLAKNIQYF
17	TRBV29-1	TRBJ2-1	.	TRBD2	TGCAGCGTTGAAGACCCCGGGACTAGCGGGAACTACAATGAGCAGTTCTTC	CSVEDPGTSGNYNEQFF
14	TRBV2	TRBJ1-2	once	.	TGTGCCAGCAGTTTTATGACGGGGGAGGCTGGCTACACCTTC	CASSFMTGEAGYTF
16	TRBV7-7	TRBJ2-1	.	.	TGTGCCAGCAGCACCCGGACTTCGGTACCCTACAATGAGCAGTTCTTC	CASSTRTSVPYNEQFF
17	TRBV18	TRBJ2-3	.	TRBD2	TGTGCCAGCTCACCAGGGACTAGCGGGATCGGCACAGATACGCAGTATTTT	CASSPGTSGIGTDTQYF
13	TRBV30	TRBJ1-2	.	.	TGTGCCTGGAACCCCGACAGGAGGTATGGCTACACCTTC	CAWNPDRRYGYTF
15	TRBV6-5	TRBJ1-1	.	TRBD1	TGTGCCAGCAGTTACTGGGGACAGGGAGGTGTTGAGGCTTTCTTT	CASSYWGQGGVEAFF
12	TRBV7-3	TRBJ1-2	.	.	TGTGCCAGCAGCCCCGGACCGGGGGGCTACACCTTC	CASSPGPGGYTF
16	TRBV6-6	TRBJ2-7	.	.	TGTGCCAGCAGTAGGGACCCTAGCGACTACTCCTACGAGCAGTACTTC	CASSRDPSDYSYEQYF
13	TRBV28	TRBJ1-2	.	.	TGTGCCAGCAGGGTCCCCGGGGGGCTAGGCTACACCTTC	CASRVPGGLGYTF
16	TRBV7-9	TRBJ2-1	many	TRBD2	TGTGCCAGCAGCCCCTCCTATCGGGAGGGCCTCGATGAGCAGTTCTTC	CASSPSYREGLDEQFF
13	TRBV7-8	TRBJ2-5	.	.	TGTGCCAGCAGCACGGTCTGGGGTGGGACCCAGTACTTC	CASSTVWGGTQYF
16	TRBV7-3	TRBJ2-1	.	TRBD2	TGTGCCAGCAGCTATGGACTAGCGGGAGGGCGAAATGAGCAGTTCTTC	CASSYGLAGGRNEQFF
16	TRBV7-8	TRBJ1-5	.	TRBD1	TGTGCCAGCAGCTTCGGAGGGGGCGCAGACAATCAGCCCCAGCATTTT	CASSFGGGADNQPQHF
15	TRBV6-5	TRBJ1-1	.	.	TGTGCCAGCAGCTTCGACAGGAACGAAAACTCTGAAGCTTTCTTT	CASSFDRNENSEAFF
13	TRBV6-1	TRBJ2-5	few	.	TGTGCCAGCAGTGAGGGACGGGAAGAGACCCAGTACTTC	CASSEGREETQYF
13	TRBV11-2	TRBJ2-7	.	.	TGTGCCAGCAGCTTCTATGACGGGTACGAGCAGTACTTC	CASSFYDGYEQYF
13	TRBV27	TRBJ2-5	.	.	TGTGCCAGCAGGGCGCAGGGGCTGGAGACCCAGTACTTC	CASRAQGLETQYF
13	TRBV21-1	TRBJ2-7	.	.	TGTGCCAGCAGCAAAGCGCATCGCTACGAGCAGTACTTC	CASSKAHRYEQYF
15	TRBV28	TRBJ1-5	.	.	TGTGCCAGCAGTTTCTTTCGGACTAGCAATCAGCCCCAGCATTTT	CASSFFRTSNQPQHF
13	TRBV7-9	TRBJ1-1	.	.	TGTGCCAGCACATTACAGGTGAACACTGAAGCTTTCTTT	CASTLQVNTEAFF
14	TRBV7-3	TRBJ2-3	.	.	TGTGCCAGCAGCTTGTCTGCTAGCACAGATACGCAGTATTTT	CASSLSASTDTQYF
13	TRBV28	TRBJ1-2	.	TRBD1	TGTGCCAACAGGGGACAACCAACGGGGGGCTACACCTTC	CANRGQPTGGYTF
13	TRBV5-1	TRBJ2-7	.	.	TGCGCCAGCAGCTTGAGTGACGGCTACGAGCAGTACTTC	CASSLSDGYEQYF
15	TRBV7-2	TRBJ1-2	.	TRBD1	TGTGCCAGCAGCTCTGGACAGGGAGAGCGAGGGGGCTACACCTTC	CASSSGQGERGGYTF
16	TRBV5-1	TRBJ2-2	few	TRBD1	TGCGCCAGCAGCTTGGGCGGACAGGGGTTCACCGGGGAGCTGTTTTTT	CASSLGGQGFTGELFF
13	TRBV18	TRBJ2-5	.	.	TGTGCCAGCTCACAAAGGACAGACGAGACCCAGTACTTC	CASSQRTDETQYF
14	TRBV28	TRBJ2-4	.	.	TGTGCCAGCAGTTCAGACCCCATCGAGGACATTCAGTACTTC	CASSSDPIEDIQYF
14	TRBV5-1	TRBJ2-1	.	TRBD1	TGCGCCAGCAGCCGTCGACAGGGTCCGGATGAGCAGTTCTTC	CASSRRQGPDEQFF
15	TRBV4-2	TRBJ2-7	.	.	TGTGCCAGCAGCCAAGATCAGGGCTTCTCCTACGAGCAGTACTTC	CASSQDQGFSYEQYF
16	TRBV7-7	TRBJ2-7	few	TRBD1	TGTGCTAGCAGCTTTAGGGGACAGGACTTGTCGGGGGAGCAGTACTTC	CASSFRGQDLSGEQYF